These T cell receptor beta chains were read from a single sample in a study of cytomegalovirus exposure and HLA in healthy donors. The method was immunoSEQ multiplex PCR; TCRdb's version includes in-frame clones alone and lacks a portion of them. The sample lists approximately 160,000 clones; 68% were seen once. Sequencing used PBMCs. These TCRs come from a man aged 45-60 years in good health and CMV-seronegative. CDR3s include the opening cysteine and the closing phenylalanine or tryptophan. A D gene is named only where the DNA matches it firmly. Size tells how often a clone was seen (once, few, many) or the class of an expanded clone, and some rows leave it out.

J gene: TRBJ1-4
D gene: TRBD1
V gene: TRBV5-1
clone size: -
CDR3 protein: CASSQGQGAEKLFF
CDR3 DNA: TGCGCCAGCAGCCAGGGACAGGGGGCTGAAAAACTGTTTTTT

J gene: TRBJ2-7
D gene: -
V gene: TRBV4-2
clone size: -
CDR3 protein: CASSQGSSYEQYF
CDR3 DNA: TGTGCCAGCAGCCAGGGGAGCTCCTACGAGCAGTACTTC

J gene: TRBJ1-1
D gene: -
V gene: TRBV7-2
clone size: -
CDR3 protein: CASSLQDSGRAFF
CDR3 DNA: TGTGCCAGCAGCTTGCAGGATTCAGGTCGGGCTTTCTTT

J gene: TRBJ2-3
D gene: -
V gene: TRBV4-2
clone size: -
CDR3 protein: CASSQDGPHRKYF
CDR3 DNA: TGTGCCAGCAGCCAAGATGGTCCCCATAGAAAGTATTTT

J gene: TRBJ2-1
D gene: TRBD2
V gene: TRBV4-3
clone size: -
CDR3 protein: CASSQEGTSGRTYNEQFF
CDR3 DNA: TGCGCCAGCAGCCAAGAAGGGACTAGCGGACGAACCTACAATGAGCAGTTCTTC

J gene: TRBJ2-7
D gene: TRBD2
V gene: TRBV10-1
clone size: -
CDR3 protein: CASSERGLAGATYEQYF
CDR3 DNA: TGCGCCAGCAGTGAGCGTGGACTAGCGGGGGCTACCTACGAGCAGTACTTC

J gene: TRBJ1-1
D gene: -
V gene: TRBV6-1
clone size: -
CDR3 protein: CASSEGGQFGAYTEAFF
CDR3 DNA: TGTGCCAGCAGTGAGGGGGGGCAGTTCGGCGCGTACACTGAAGCTTTCTTT

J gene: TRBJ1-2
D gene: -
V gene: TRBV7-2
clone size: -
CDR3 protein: CASSAGPIYGYTF
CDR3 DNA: TGTGCCAGCAGCGCGGGACCGATCTATGGCTACACCTTC

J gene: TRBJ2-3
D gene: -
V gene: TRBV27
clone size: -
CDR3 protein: CASSLQRSTDTQYF
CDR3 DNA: TGTGCCAGCAGTTTACAGAGGAGCACAGATACGCAGTATTTT

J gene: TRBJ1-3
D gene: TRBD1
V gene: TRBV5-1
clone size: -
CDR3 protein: CASSLRPPGQGTSGNTIYF
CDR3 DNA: TGCGCCAGCAGCTTGAGACCCCCGGGACAGGGGACCTCTGGAAACACCATATATTTT

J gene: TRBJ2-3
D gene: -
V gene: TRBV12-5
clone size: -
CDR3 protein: CASGLVGQMNTQYF
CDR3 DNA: TGTGCTAGTGGTTTGGTCGGACAGATGAATACGCAGTATTTT

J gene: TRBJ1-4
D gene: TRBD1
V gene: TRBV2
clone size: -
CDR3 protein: CASNQQGFDEKLFF
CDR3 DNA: TGTGCCAGCAACCAACAGGGGTTCGATGAAAAACTGTTTTTT

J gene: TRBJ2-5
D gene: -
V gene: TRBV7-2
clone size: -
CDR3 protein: CASSKARQGTKIQETQYF
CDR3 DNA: TGTGCCAGCAGCAAAGCCAGGCAGGGGACTAAAATCCAAGAGACCCAGTACTTC

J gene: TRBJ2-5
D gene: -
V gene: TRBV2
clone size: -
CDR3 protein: CASKDSLQGSPGTQYF
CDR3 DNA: TGTGCCAGCAAAGACTCATTACAGGGATCCCCAGGGACCCAGTACTTC

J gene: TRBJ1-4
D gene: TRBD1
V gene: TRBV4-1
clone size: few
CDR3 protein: CASSQERTGGALNEKLFF
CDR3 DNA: TGCGCCAGCAGCCAAGAAAGAACAGGGGGAGCCCTTAATGAAAAACTGTTTTTT

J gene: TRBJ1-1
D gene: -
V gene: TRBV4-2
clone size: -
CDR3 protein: CASSQEQSNTEAFF
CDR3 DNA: TGTGCCAGCAGCCAAGAACAGTCGAACACTGAAGCTTTCTTT

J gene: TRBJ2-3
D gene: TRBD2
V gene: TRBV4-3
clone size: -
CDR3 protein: CASSPSGTRGPDTQYF
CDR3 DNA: TGCGCCAGCAGCCCTTCTGGGACTAGGGGACCAGATACGCAGTATTTT

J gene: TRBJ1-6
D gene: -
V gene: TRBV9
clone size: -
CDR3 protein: CASSGTANSPLHF
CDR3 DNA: TGTGCCAGCAGCGGGACAGCTAATTCACCCCTCCACTTT

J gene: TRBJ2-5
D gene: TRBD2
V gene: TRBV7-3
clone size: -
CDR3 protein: CASSLGGDQETQYF
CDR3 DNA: TGTGCCAGCAGCTTGGGGGGGGACCAAGAGACCCAGTACTTC

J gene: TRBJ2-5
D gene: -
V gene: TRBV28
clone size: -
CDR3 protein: CASRDPGETQYF
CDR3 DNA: TGTGCCAGCAGGGACCCGGGGGAGACCCAGTACTTC

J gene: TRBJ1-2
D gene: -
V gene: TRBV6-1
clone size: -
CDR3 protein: CASSEGADYYGYTF
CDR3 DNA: TGTGCCAGCAGTGAAGGGGCGGACTACTATGGCTACACCTTC

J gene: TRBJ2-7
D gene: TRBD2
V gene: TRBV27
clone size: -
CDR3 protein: CASSPLTSGAIKQYF
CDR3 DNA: TGTGCCAGCAGTCCCCTGACTAGCGGGGCTATCAAGCAGTACTTC

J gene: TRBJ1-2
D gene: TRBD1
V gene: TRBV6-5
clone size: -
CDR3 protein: CASSYVGGRYGYTF
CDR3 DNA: TGTGCCAGCAGTTACGTAGGGGGCCGCTATGGCTACACCTTC

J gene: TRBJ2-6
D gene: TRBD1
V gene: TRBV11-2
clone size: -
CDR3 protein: CASSRTGGRSGANVLTF
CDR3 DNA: TGTGCCAGCAGCCGGACAGGGGGCCGCTCTGGGGCCAACGTCCTGACTTTC

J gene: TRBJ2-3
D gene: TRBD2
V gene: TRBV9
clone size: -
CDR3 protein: CASSVASASGGTDTQYF
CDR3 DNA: TGTGCCAGCAGCGTAGCTTCGGCTAGCGGGGGGACAGATACGCAGTATTTT

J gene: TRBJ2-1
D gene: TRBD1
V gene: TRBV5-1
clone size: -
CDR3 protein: CASSLAGAGGIYNEQFF
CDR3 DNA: TGCGCCAGCAGCTTGGCCGGGGCAGGGGGCATCTACAATGAGCAGTTCTTC

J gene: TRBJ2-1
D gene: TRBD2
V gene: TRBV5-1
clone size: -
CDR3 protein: CASSLGGGGLDEQFF
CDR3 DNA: TGCGCCAGCAGCTTAGGCGGGGGGGGCTTGGATGAGCAGTTCTTC

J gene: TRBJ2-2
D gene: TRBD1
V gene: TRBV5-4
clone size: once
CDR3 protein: CASSFETGVGTGELFF
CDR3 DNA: TGTGCCAGCAGCTTTGAGACAGGGGTAGGGACCGGGGAGCTGTTTTTT

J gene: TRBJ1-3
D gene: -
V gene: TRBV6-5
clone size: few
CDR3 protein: CASSPLLGNTIYF
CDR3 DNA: TGTGCCAGCAGTCCTCTCCTGGGAAACACCATATATTTT

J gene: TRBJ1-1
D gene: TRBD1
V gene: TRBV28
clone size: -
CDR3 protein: CASTRTGGTEAFF
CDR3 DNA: TGTGCCAGCACCCGGACAGGGGGCACTGAAGCTTTCTTT

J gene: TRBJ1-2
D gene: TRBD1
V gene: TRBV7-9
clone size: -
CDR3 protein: CASRGTGARYGYTF
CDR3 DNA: TGTGCCAGCAGAGGGACAGGGGCTAGGTATGGCTACACCTTC

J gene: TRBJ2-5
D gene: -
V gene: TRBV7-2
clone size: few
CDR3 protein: CASSRGQLQETQYF
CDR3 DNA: TGTGCCAGCAGCAGAGGACAGCTGCAAGAGACCCAGTACTTC

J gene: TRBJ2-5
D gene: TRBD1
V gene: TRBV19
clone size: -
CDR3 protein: CASRDRRTGETQYF
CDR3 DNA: TGTGCCAGTAGGGACAGGCGGACTGGGGAGACCCAGTACTTC

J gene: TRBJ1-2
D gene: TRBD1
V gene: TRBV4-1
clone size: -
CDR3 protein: CASSQVAGQGNYGYTF
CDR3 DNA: TGCGCCAGCAGCCAGGTTGCGGGACAGGGTAACTATGGCTACACCTTC

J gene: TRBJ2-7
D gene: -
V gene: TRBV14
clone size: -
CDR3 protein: CASSHPDTLGSYEQYF
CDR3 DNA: TGTGCCAGCAGCCACCCCGACACCTTGGGCTCCTACGAGCAGTACTTC

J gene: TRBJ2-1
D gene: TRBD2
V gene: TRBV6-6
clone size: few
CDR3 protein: CASTLSSGPRNEQFF
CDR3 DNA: TGTGCCAGCACCCTCAGTAGCGGGCCTCGCAATGAGCAGTTCTTC

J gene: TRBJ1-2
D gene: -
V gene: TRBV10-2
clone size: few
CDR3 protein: CASSESTRLNNYGYTF
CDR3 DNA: TGCGCCAGCAGTGAGTCGACTCGACTGAATAACTATGGCTACACCTTC

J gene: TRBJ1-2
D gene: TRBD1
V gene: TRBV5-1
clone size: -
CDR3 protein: CASSPRTGGDGYTF
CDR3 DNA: TGCGCCAGCAGCCCGAGGACAGGGGGCGATGGCTACACCTTC

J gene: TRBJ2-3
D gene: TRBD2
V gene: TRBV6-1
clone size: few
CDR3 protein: CASCLAGSTDTQYF
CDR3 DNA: TGTGCCAGCTGCCTAGCGGGGTCCACAGATACGCAGTATTTT

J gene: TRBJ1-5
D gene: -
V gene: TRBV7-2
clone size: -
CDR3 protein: CASSSFAGGYSNQPQHF
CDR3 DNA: TGTGCCAGCAGCTCCTTCGCGGGCGGCTATAGCAATCAGCCCCAGCATTTT

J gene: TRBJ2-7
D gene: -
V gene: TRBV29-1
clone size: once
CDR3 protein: CSPGHKPFSYEQYF
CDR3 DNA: TGCAGTCCCGGACACAAACCCTTCTCCTACGAGCAGTACTTC

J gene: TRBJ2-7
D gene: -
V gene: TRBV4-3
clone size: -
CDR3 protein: CASSRGGSTSYEQYF
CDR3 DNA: TGCGCCAGCAGCCGAGGAGGCAGTACCTCCTACGAGCAGTACTTC

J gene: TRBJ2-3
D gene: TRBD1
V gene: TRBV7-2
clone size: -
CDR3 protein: CASSLDRGGDTQYF
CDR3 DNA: TGTGCCAGCAGCTTAGACAGGGGCGGAGATACGCAGTATTTT

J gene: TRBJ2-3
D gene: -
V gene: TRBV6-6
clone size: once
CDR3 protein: CATKGGGSTDTQYF
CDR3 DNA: TGTGCCACCAAGGGGGGGGGAAGCACAGATACGCAGTATTTT

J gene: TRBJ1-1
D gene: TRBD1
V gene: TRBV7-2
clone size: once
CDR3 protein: CASSFGTGGRRAFF
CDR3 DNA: TGTGCCAGCAGCTTTGGGACAGGGGGTCGAAGAGCTTTCTTT

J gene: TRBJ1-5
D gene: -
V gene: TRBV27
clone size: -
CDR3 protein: CASSFTGTSSQPQHF
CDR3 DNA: TGTGCCAGCAGTTTTACCGGGACATCTAGTCAGCCCCAGCATTTT

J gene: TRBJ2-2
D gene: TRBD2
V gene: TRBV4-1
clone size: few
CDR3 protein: CASSQGPSGGAGELFF
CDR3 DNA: TGCGCCAGCAGCCAAGGACCTAGCGGGGGGGCCGGGGAGCTGTTTTTT

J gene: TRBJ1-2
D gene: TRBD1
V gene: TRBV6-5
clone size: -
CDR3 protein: CASRNGQGYGYTF
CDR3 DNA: TGTGCCAGCAGGAACGGACAGGGCTATGGCTACACCTTC

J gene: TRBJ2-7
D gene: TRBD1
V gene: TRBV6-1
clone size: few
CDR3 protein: CASSEAGTGPYEQYF
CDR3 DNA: TGTGCCAGCAGTGAAGCCGGGACAGGGCCTTACGAGCAGTACTTC

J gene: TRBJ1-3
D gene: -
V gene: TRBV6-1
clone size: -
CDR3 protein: CATSRTASGNTIYF
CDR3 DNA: TGTGCCACCAGCAGGACAGCCTCTGGAAACACCATATATTTT

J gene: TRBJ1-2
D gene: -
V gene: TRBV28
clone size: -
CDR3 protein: CASTQGLTGTRVDGYTF
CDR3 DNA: TGTGCCAGCACCCAGGGGCTCACAGGGACCAGGGTGGATGGCTACACCTTC

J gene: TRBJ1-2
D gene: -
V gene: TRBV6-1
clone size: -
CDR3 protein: CASLGGGYGYTF
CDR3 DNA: TGTGCCAGCCTCGGGGGGGGGTATGGCTACACCTTC

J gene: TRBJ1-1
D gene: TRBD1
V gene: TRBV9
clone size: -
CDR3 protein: CASSKQGNAEAFF
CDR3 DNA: TGTGCCAGCAGCAAACAGGGGAATGCTGAAGCTTTCTTT

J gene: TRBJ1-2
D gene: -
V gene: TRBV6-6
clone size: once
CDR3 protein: CASSSASGSAYGYTF
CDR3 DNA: TGTGCCAGCAGTTCCGCCTCCGGGAGCGCCTATGGCTACACCTTC

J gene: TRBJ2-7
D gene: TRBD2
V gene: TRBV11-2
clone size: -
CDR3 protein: CASSATLAGGSYEQYF
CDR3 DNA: TGTGCCAGCAGCGCCACGTTAGCGGGGGGATCCTACGAGCAGTACTTC

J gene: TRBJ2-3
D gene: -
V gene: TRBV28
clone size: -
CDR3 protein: CASSVTGSSTDTQYF
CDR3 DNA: TGTGCCAGCAGTGTTACAGGGTCTAGCACAGATACGCAGTATTTT

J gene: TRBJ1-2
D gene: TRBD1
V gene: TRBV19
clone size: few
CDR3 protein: CASSIAGGQGNNYGYTF
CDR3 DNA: TGTGCCAGTAGTATAGCGGGCGGACAGGGGAATAACTATGGCTACACCTTC

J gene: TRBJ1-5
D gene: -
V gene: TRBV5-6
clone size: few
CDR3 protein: CASSLGQLSNQPQHF
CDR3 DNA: TGTGCCAGCAGCTTGGGACAGCTTAGCAATCAGCCCCAGCATTTT

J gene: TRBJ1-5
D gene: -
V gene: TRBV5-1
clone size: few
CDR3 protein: CASSLNGANSNQPQHF
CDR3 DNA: TGCGCCAGCAGCTTGAATGGGGCCAATAGCAATCAGCCCCAGCATTTT

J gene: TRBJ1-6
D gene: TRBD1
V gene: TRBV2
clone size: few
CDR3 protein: CASSATGGSPLHF
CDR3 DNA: TGTGCCAGCAGTGCCACAGGGGGTTCACCCCTCCACTTT